This is a list of T cell receptor beta chains from one sample in a study of T cell repertoires in cytomegalovirus infection. The antigens of these receptors remain unknown. TCRdb reprocessed the reads with MiXCR, giving one entry per CDR3 protein. Found here are approximately 100,000 distinct CDR3 sequences, 25% to 30% of them singletons; the top ten hold about three quarters. Specimen: CD8+ T cells from cultured PBMCs, collected from culture after CMV antigen stimulation. The receptors here all came from a human donor in good health (CMV status not recorded). Some clones in this sample may be carry-over from other donors' samples. Both conserved end residues are part of each CDR3. The D gene is left open where the match is weak. Expanded clones are given a class, and other clones once, few, many or no size at all.

TRBV20-1,TRBD2,-,TRBJ2-1,CSASSGESSYNEQFF,TGCAGTGCATCTAGCGGGGAAAGCTCCTACAATGAGCAGTTCTTC
TRBV5-4,-,-,TRBJ1-2,CASSSLIRGKDYGYTF,TGTGCCAGCAGCTCATTAATTCGGGGAAAGGACTATGGCTACACCTTC
TRBV27,-,-,TRBJ2-3,CASSSGDQGSTDTQYF,TGTGCCAGCAGTTCCGGGGACCAAGGTAGCACAGATACGCAGTATTTT
TRBV6-5,TRBD1,few,TRBJ2-1,CASSYYQGVNEQFF,TGTGCCAGCAGTTACTACCAGGGGGTCAATGAGCAGTTCTTC
TRBV7-2,-,-,TRBJ1-3,CASSLFLSGNTIYF,TGTGCCAGCAGCTTATTTTTGTCTGGAAACACCATATATTTT
TRBV7-2,TRBD2,many,TRBJ2-7,CASSLPAGVEQYF,TGTGCCAGCAGCTTACCGGCGGGGGTCGAGCAGTACTTC
TRBV7-4,-,-,TRBJ2-2,CASSLARNTGELFF,TGTGCCAGCAGCTTAGCGCGGAACACCGGGGAGCTGTTTTTT
TRBV7-2,-,many,TRBJ1-6,CASSLVWVDSPLHF,TGTGCCAGCAGCTTGGTCTGGGTCGATTCACCCCTCCACTTT
TRBV4-1,TRBD1,-,TRBJ2-1,CASSQDRAGGSSSYNEQFF,TGCGCCAGCAGCCAAGATAGGGCAGGGGGATCGAGCTCCTACAATGAGCAGTTCTTC
TRBV5-1,-,-,TRBJ2-5,CASSPGGGPHQETQYF,TGCGCCAGCAGCCCCGGTGGGGGGCCCCACCAAGAGACCCAGTACTTC
TRBV19,-,-,TRBJ1-5,CASSSAWPQHF,TGTGCCAGTAGCTCCGCCTGGCCCCAGCATTTT
TRBV12-3/TRBV12-4,TRBD2,few,TRBJ2-3,CASSLTSGDTQYF,TGTGCCAGCAGTCTCACTAGCGGAGATACGCAGTATTTT
TRBV6-5,-,-,TRBJ2-7,CASSLSGQLAYEQYF,TGTGCCAGCAGTTTGTCTGGACAGCTAGCCTACGAGCAGTACTTC
TRBV9,-,-,TRBJ2-5,CASSVDQGTQETQYF,TGTGCCAGCAGCGTAGACCAGGGGACACAAGAGACCCAGTACTTC
TRBV28,TRBD2,-,TRBJ2-7,CASRTSGDFYEQYF,TGTGCCAGCAGGACTAGCGGGGACTTCTACGAGCAGTACTTC
TRBV27,-,-,TRBJ1-1,CASSLGVHTEAFF,TGTGCCAGCAGTTTGGGGGTCCACACTGAAGCTTTCTTT
TRBV6-1,TRBD1,few,TRBJ1-2,CASSPSPGQYYGYTF,TGTGCCAGCAGCCCTTCTCCGGGACAGTACTATGGCTACACCTTC
TRBV9,TRBD2,-,TRBJ2-1,CASSVGGGNYNEQFF,TGTGCCAGCAGCGTAGGCGGGGGGAACTACAATGAGCAGTTCTTC
TRBV27,-,many,TRBJ2-7,CASSTTFPGSSYEQYF,TGTGCCAGCAGTACAACCTTCCCGGGGAGCTCCTACGAGCAGTACTTC
TRBV28,-,-,TRBJ1-2,CASSAGLPGYTF,TGTGCCAGCAGCGCGGGACTCCCTGGCTACACCTTC
TRBV11-2,TRBD1,few,TRBJ2-2,CASSLPQGVNTGELFF,TGTGCCAGCAGCTTACCACAGGGGGTTAACACCGGGGAGCTGTTTTTT